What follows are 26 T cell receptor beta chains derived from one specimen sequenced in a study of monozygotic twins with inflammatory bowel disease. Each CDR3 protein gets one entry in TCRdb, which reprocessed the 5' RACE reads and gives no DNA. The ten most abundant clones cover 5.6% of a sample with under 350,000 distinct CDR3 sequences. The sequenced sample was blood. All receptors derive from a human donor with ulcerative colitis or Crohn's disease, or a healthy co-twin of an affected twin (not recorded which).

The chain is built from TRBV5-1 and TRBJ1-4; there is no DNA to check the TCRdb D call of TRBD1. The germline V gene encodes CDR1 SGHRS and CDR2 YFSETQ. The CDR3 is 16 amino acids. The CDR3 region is CASSRLGQGGGEKLFF.

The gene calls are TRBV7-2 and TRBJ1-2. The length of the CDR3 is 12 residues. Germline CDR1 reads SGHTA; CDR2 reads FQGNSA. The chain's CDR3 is CASSFMTDGYTF.

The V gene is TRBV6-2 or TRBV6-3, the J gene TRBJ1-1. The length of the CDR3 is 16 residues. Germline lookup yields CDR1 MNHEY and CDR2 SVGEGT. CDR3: CASSYSSTSMNNEAFF.

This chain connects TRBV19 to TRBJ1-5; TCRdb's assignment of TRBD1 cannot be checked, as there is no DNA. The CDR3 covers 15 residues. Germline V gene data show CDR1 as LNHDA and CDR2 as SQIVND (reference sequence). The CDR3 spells CASRTGQGYNQPQHF.

The CDR3: CASSAEQGGNTIYF. The gene calls are TRBV9 and TRBJ1-3; TCRdb reports TRBD1, a call that lacks DNA to check it against. The CDR3 length is 14 residues. In germline, CDR1 is SGDLS, CDR2 YYNGEE.

This chain's CDR3 is CASSQVDRGLSPLHF. V and J are TRBV14 and TRBJ1-6; TCRdb calls TRBD1, which cannot be checked without DNA. This CDR3 has 15 amino acids. Germline loops: CDR1 SGHDN, CDR2 FVKESK.

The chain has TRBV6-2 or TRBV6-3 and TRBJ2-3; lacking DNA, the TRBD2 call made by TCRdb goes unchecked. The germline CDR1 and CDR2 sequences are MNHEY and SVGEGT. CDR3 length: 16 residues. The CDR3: CASSYWTSGSPDTQYF.

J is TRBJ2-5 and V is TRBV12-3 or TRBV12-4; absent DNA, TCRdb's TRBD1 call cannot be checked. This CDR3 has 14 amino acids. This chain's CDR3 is CASRLDRGEETQYF.

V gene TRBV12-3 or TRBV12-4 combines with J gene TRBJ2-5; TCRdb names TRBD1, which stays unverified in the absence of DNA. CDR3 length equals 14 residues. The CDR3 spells CASSSTGGRETQYF.

Here the CDR3 reads CASSRDFSTGELFF. The chain carries TRBV19 and TRBJ2-2; as DNA is missing, the TRBD2 call by TCRdb cannot be tested. The CDR3 is 14 residues long. Germline V gives CDR1 LNHDA, CDR2 SQIVND (reference sequence).

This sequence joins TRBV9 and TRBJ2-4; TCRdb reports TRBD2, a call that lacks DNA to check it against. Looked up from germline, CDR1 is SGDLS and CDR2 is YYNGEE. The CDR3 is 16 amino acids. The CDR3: CASSPGLGRAKNIQYF.

CDR3 residues: CASSTRGFEQYF. The rearrangement joins TRBV5-6 to TRBJ2-7; TCRdb's D call, TRBD1, is unchecked because there is no DNA. This CDR3 region has 12 residues. The germline gives CDR1 SGHDT, CDR2 YYEEEE.

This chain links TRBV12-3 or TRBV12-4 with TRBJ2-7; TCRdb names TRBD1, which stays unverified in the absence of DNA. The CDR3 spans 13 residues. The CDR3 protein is CASSLAGGHEQYF.

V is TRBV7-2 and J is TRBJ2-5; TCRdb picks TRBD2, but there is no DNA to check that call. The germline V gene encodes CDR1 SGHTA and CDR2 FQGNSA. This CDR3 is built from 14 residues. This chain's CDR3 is CASRLGLSGETQYF.

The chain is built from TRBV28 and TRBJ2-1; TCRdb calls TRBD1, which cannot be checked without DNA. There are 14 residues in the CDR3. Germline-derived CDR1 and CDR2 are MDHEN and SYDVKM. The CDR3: CASSWDQGAFEQFF. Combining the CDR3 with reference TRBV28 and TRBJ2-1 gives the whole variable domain DVKVTQSSRYLVKRTGEKVFLECVQDMDHENMFWYRQDPGLGLRLIYFSYDVKMKEKGDIPEGYSVSREKKERFSLILESASTNQTSMYLCASSWDQGAFEQFFGPGTRLTVL.

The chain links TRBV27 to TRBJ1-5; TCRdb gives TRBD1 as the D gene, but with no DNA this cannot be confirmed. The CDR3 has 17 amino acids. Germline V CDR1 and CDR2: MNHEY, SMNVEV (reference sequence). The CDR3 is CASRRTGDLGDNQPQHF.

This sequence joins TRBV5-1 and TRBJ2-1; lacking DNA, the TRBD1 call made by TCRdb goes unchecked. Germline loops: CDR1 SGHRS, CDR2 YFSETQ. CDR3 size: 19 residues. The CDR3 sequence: CASSLVWTGALSSYNEQFF.

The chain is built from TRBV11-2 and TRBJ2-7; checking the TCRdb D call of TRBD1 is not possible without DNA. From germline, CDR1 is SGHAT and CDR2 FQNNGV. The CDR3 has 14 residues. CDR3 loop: CASSPPQGSSEQYF. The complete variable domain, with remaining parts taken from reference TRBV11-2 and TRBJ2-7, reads EAGVAQSPRYKIIEKRQSVAFWCNPISGHATLYWYQQILGQGPKLLIQFQNNGVVDDSQLPKDRFSAERLKGVDSTLKIQPAKLEDSAVYLCASSPPQGSSEQYFGPGTRLTVT.

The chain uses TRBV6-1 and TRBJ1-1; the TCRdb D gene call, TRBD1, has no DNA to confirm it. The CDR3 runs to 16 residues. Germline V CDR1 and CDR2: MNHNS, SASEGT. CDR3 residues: CASSVSYRTENTEAFF.

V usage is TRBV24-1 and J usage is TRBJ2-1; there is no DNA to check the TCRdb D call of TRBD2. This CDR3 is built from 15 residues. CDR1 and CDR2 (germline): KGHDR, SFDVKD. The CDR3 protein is CATSDDSVVWNEQFF.

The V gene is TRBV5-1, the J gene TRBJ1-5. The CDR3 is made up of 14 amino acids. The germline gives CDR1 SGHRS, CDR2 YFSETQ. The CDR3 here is CASSMDSRNQPQHF.

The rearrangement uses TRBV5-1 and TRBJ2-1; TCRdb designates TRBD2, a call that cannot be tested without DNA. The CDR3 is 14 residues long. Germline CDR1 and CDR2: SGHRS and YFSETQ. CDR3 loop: CASSLSISPGEQFF.

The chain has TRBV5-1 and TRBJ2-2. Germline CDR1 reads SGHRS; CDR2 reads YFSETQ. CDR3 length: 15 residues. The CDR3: CASSLAYVNTGELFF.

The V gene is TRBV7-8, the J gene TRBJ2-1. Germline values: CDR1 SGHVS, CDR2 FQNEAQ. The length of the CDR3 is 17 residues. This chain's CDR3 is CASSLGLRLGSYNEQFF.

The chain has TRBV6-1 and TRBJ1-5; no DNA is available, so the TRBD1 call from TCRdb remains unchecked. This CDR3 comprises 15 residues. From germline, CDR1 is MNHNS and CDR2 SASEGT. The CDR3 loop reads CASKGQGGKGQPQHF.

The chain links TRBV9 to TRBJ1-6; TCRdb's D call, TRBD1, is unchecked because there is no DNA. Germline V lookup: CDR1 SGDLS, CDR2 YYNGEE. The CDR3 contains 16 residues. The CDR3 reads CASSPEVDRENSPLHF.